Shown below are 32 T cell receptor beta chains from a single sample sequenced in a study of blood T cells in healthy people across ages. Next came a second PCR, run for about 6 to 12 cycles, which used a sample-barcoded 5' primer along with a J-beta primer mix. TCRdb called the 5' RACE reads again in MiXCR, with one record for every CDR3 protein. The sample lists approximately 680,000 distinct CDR3 sequences; less than 40% were seen once. Source material: blood. The receptors come from a woman of 80 years or more in good health.

The J gene is TRBJ2-7, the V gene TRBV4-3; 14 bases line up with TRBD2. Germline loops: CDR1 LGHNA, CDR2 YSLEER. This CDR3 region has 20 residues. Trimming took 3 bases from V and 1 from J; bases not matched to a gene: 14. CDR3 sequence: CASSQVAGLAGGPSSYEQYF. CDR3 in DNA: TGCGCCAGCAGCCAGGTGGCAGGACTAGCGGGGGGCCCTTCGTCCTACGAGCAGTACTTC.

With regard to this clonotype: A read error may explain this, as a much larger clone is one base away. J is TRBJ1-6 and V is TRBV14; possible D gene TRBD1, 5 bases. This CDR3 spans 15 amino acids. Germline V gene sequence: CDR1 SGHDN, CDR2 FVKESK. Between the trimmed V and J ends, which lost 0 bases and 10 bases, there was a span of 13 bases. The CDR3 DNA is TGTGCCAGCAGCCAAGATCTTCAGAGGGACTCACCCCTCCACTTT. This sequence encodes CASSQDLQRDSPLHF.

This clonotype was picked up many times. The chain has TRBV12-3 or TRBV12-4 and TRBJ2-3; D gene unclear. V was cut by 5 bases and J by 1 base, with 13 bases left in between. The CDR3 has 15 amino acids. In DNA form, the CDR3 reads TGTGCCAGCAGTGTCGCGAGGTTCGGCACAGATACGCAGTATTTT. Translated, it gives CASSVARFGTDTQYF.

In this sample, this clonotype turned up once. V usage is TRBV5-1 and J usage is TRBJ1-2; D is unresolved. V lost 0 bases and J lost 2, with 17 bases in between. CDR1 is SGHRS, CDR2 YFSETQ, per germline. The CDR3 runs to 17 residues. CDR3 in amino acids: CASSLETGGSSNYGYTF. The CDR3 DNA follows: TGCGCCAGCAGCTTGGAGACCGGTGGGTCGTCGAACTATGGCTACACCTTC.

The chain joins TRBV7-7 to TRBJ2-2; TRBD2 matches 8 bases. Germline V lookup: CDR1 SSHAT, CDR2 FNYEAQ (reference sequence). The V gene end was trimmed by 6 bases and the J gene end by 4 bases; junction bases not matched to a gene: 7. CDR3 size: 15 residues. The CDR3 is CASREIGGGTGELFF. The CDR3 region has the DNA TGTGCCAGCAGAGAGATCGGGGGGGGCACCGGGGAGCTGTTTTTT. The full variable domain, completed using reference TRBV7-7 and TRBJ2-2, is GAGVSQSPRYKVTKRGQDVTLRCDPISSHATLYWYQQALGQGPEFLTYFNYEAQPDKSGLPSDRFSAERPEGSISTLTIQRTEQRDSAMYRCASREIGGGTGELFFGEGSRLTVL.

This clonotype was detected many times. This rearrangement joins TRBV10-3 to TRBJ2-4, with D unclear. CDR3 length: 12 amino acids. Per germline, CDR1 ENHRY and CDR2 SYGVKD. The V and J ends lost 2 bases and 1 base respectively, with 0 bases between them. CDR3 sequence reads: CAISEAKNIQYF. In DNA form, the CDR3 reads TGTGCCATCAGTGAGGCCAAAAACATTCAGTACTTC.

With respect to this clonotype: A clone one base away is much larger, so this may be a read error. The chain links TRBV30 to TRBJ2-7; D is possibly TRBD2 (5 bases). Germline-derived CDR1 and CDR2 are GTSNPN and SVGIG (reference sequence). This CDR3 has 11 residues. V gave up 4 bases and J gave up 7 bases, with 11 bases separating them. In nucleotides, the CDR3 is TGTGCCTGGACTACTAGGAATGAGCAGTACTTC. It yields the protein CAWTTRNEQYF.

This clonotype was recorded many times. The V and J genes are TRBV20-1 and TRBJ1-5; 7 bases match TRBD1. CDR1 and CDR2 (germline): DFQATT, SNEGSKA (reference sequence). The CDR3 is 14 residues long. The J segment lost 4 bases and the V segment lost 6 bases, leaving 9 bases of the junction unmatched. This CDR3 reads CSAKVGGWNQPQHF. The CDR3 coding sequence is TGCAGTGCCAAGGTAGGGGGCTGGAATCAGCCCCAGCATTTT.

The CDR3 here is CASSVVVGGANTGELFF. The CDR3 nucleotides are TGTGCCAGCAGCGTAGTGGTAGGGGGCGCGAACACCGGGGAGCTGTTTTTT. The rearrangement links TRBV9 to TRBJ2-2; 7 positions match TRBD1. Trimming removed 0 bases from V and 0 bases from J; junction bases left unmatched: 5. The V gene's germline CDR1 is SGDLS and CDR2 YYNGEE. The CDR3 loop spans 17 amino acids.

This clonotype was observed at least ten times. This chain uses TRBV27 with TRBJ2-5; D perhaps matches TRBD2 (7 bases). Germline V gene lookup returns CDR1 MNHEY and CDR2 SMNVEV (reference sequence). V was pared by 0 bases and J by 5 bases, with 13 bases between. The CDR3 loop spans 15 amino acids. In DNA form, the CDR3 reads TGTGCCAGCAGTTTATCTGGGGGGGGGCTCGAGACCCAGTACTTC. It encodes CASSLSGGGLETQYF.

This rearrangement joins TRBV29-1 to TRBJ1-1; no clear D. Germline V gives CDR1 SQVTM, CDR2 ANQGSEA. V was shortened by 4 bases and J by 8 bases, with 11 bases between the two germline ends. This CDR3 contains 11 residues. The CDR3 nucleotides are TGCAGCGTTGCCGTCTCATTAGAAGCTTTCTTT. This codes for CSVAVSLEAFF.

The chain employs TRBV20-1 and TRBJ1-6, with 12 bases identical to TRBD1. The CDR3 is 15 amino acids. Germline values: CDR1 DFQATT, CDR2 SNEGSKA (reference sequence). J lost 14 bases, V lost 3 bases, and 11 bases had no gene match. CDR3 amino acids: CSARGQGAWRSSLHF. DNA of the CDR3: TGCAGTGCTAGGGGACAGGGGGCTTGGCGGTCATCCCTCCACTTT.

This clonotype was detected ten times or more. A read error may account for a junction end that differs from germline. The chain uses TRBV7-2 and TRBJ2-1, with 7 bases aligning to TRBD2. This CDR3 contains 16 residues. The germline V gene encodes CDR1 SGHTA and CDR2 FQGNSA. CDR3 DNA sequence: TGTGCCAGCACCTTACAGCGGGACCTAGCCTACAATGAGCAGTTCTTC. Encoded protein: CASTLQRDLAYNEQFF.

This clonotype has at least ten counts. V is TRBV7-2 and J is TRBJ2-3; no clear D gene. Germline values: CDR1 SGHTA, CDR2 FQGNSA. V dropped 5 bases and J dropped 4 bases, with 7 bases sitting between them. This CDR3 has 12 residues. CDR3 coding DNA: TGTGCCAGCAGCCCTCCGGCAGATACGCAGTATTTT. The encoded protein is CASSPPADTQYF. Variable domain in full (rest from reference TRBV7-2 and TRBJ2-3): GAGVSQSPSNKVTEKGKDVELRCDPISGHTALYWYRQSLGQGLEFLIYFQGNSAPDKSGLPSDRFSAERTGGSVSTLTIQRTQQEDSAVYLCASSPPADTQYFGPGTRLTVL.

This chain joins TRBV18 and TRBJ1-1; 7 bases map to TRBD1. From germline, CDR1 is KGHSH and CDR2 LQKENI. The CDR3 totals 17 residues. V gave up 1 base and J gave up 0 bases; unmatched junction bases: 8. CDR3 loop: CASSPLSGTAMNTEAFF. DNA of the CDR3: TGTGCCAGCTCACCACTGTCCGGGACAGCCATGAACACTGAAGCTTTCTTT.

This sequence joins TRBV10-3 and TRBJ2-1, with TRBD2 as a possible D gene (5 bases). The J call may be incorrect, as the DNA end agrees better with TRBJ2-7. The CDR3 runs 14 residues. Germline lookup yields CDR1 ENHRY and CDR2 SYGVKD. This CDR3 reads CAISDHEGRGEQYF. CDR3 DNA: TGTGCCATCAGTGACCACGAGGGTCGAGGAGAGCAGTACTTC.

The CDR3 DNA is TGTGCCAGCAGTTTACCACAGGGGAGTCCTAGCAATCAGCCCCAGCATTTT. This translates into CASSLPQGSPSNQPQHF. V and J are TRBV28 and TRBJ1-5; 7 nucleotides agree with TRBD1. Germline V gives CDR1 MDHEN, CDR2 SYDVKM. The length of the CDR3 is 17 residues. With V trimmed by 2 bases and J by 0 bases, 7 bases remained unmatched.

This clonotype came up many times. The chain couples TRBV7-2 to TRBJ2-7; TRBD1 might be the D (5 bases). This CDR3 has 14 residues. The germline CDR1 and CDR2 sequences are SGHTA and FQGNSA. Trimming took 0 bases from V and 4 from J, leaving 10 bases between them. The CDR3 nucleotides are TGTGCCAGCAGCTTAGCGAAAGGGGTGTACGAGCAGTACTTC. Protein product: CASSLAKGVYEQYF.

This clonotype was observed many times. The chain recombines TRBV20-1 with TRBJ1-1; a possible D gene is TRBD1 (6 bases). V was trimmed by 6 bases and J by 5 bases, leaving 16 bases between them. The CDR3 is 13 amino acids. The germline V gene encodes CDR1 DFQATT and CDR2 SNEGSKA (reference sequence). This chain's CDR3 is CSASGGTGTEAFF. Written as DNA, the CDR3 is TGCAGTGCCAGCGGGGGCACGGGAACTGAAGCTTTCTTT.

Many counts were recorded for this clonotype. The J gene is TRBJ2-3, the V gene TRBV7-9; D not resolved. V was clipped by 5 bases and J by 0 bases, with 9 bases between them. The V gene's germline CDR1 is SEHNR and CDR2 FQNEAQ (reference sequence). This CDR3 is built from 14 residues. The DNA for the CDR3 is TGTGCCAGCAGCCCAGGATCTAGCACAGATACGCAGTATTTT. Its translation: CASSPGSSTDTQYF.

This clonotype was seen at least ten times. The V gene is TRBV6-1, the J gene TRBJ2-7; D is undetermined. Per germline, CDR1 MNHNS and CDR2 SASEGT. This CDR3 comprises 16 residues. Trimming took 0 bases from V and 0 from J, leaving 12 bases between them. The CDR3 region has the DNA TGTGCCAGCAGTGAAGCTTCAGGTCGAAGCTCCTACGAGCAGTACTTC. It is translated as CASSEASGRSSYEQYF.

The chain carries TRBV5-1 and TRBJ2-1; 8 bases agree with TRBD2. CDR1 is SGHRS and CDR2 is YFSETQ in the germline V gene. V shed 4 bases and J 13 bases; nucleotides not matched to a gene: 16. CDR3 size: 15 residues. The CDR3 here is CASSQTGAGGETQFF. The CDR3 bases are TGCGCCAGCAGCCAGACTGGGGCCGGGGGGGAGACCCAGTTCTTC.

The rearrangement links TRBV19 to TRBJ2-5, with 8 bases lining up with TRBD1. Germline assignment: CDR1 LNHDA and CDR2 SQIVND (reference sequence). V lost 3 bases, J lost 3 bases, and 9 bases stayed unmatched. The CDR3 sequence is 16 residues long. CDR3 protein: CASSIAGTGWEETQYF. The DNA of the CDR3 is TGTGCCAGTAGTATTGCAGGGACAGGTTGGGAAGAGACCCAGTACTTC.

This chain connects TRBV5-1 to TRBJ1-2; no clear D gene. With 5 bases removed from V and 8 bases from J, the gap between germline ends came to 22 bases. Germline loops: CDR1 SGHRS, CDR2 YFSETQ. The CDR3 runs 15 residues. CDR3 in amino acids: CASRLIEWQVGGYTF. The CDR3 region has the DNA TGCGCCAGCAGGCTCATAGAATGGCAGGTGGGCGGCTACACCTTC.

This clonotype was picked up many times. The chain employs TRBV10-2 and TRBJ2-7, with a possible D match to TRBD2 (5 bases). The CDR3 contains 15 residues. The germline V and J ends were trimmed by 2 bases and 0 bases, with 11 bases remaining between them. CDR1 WSHSY and CDR2 SAAADI come from the germline V gene. DNA of the CDR3: TGCGCCAGCAGTGAGGGTTGGGAGAGCTCCTACGAGCAGTACTTC. This translates into CASSEGWESSYEQYF.

This chain links TRBV21-1 with TRBJ2-3; TRBD1 is the table's D call and was not checked against the DNA. TRBV21-1 is marked as a pseudogene. This CDR3 has 17 amino acids. The CDR3 DNA is TGTGACAGCAGCAGCATGAGGGGAACCCCTAGCACAGATACGCAGTATTTT. It translates to CDSSSMRGTPSTDTQYF.

V gene TRBV20-1 combines with J gene TRBJ2-1; 7 bases align to TRBD2. The J call may not be correct, given that the DNA end is closer to TRBJ2-7. Germline V gene sequence: CDR1 DFQATT, CDR2 SNEGSKA (reference sequence). The CDR3 covers 15 residues. The CDR3 loop is CSAPAGLGYYNEQYF. CDR3 DNA sequence: TGCAGTGCCCCCGCAGGACTAGGGTATTACAATGAGCAGTACTTC.

The V call is TRBV7-9, the J call TRBJ2-7; TRBD2 matches 9 bases. J lost 6 bases, V lost 5 bases, and 11 bases had no gene match. The CDR3 totals 15 residues. The germline gives CDR1 SEHNR, CDR2 FQNEAQ (reference sequence). The DNA of the CDR3 is TGTGCCAGCAGCCGCCTCGGGCTAGCGGGACGCGAGCAGTACTTC. This gives the protein CASSRLGLAGREQYF. The variable domain in full, completed from reference TRBV7-9 and TRBJ2-7, reads DTGVSQNPRHKITKRGQNVTFRCDPISEHNRLYWYRQTLGQGPEFLTYFQNEAQLEKSRLLSDRFSAERPKGSFSTLEIQRTEQGDSAMYLCASSRLGLAGREQYFGPGTRLTVT.

This clonotype was counted a few times. The rearrangement links TRBV28 to TRBJ2-7, with D possibly called TRBD1 or TRBD2 (5 bases each). The V end lost 2 bases, the J end lost 6 bases, and 14 bases lay between the germline ends. The CDR3 has 14 residues. Germline V gene lookup returns CDR1 MDHEN and CDR2 SYDVKM. CDR3 sequence: CASSLPGGSCEQYF. As DNA, the CDR3 is TGTGCCAGCAGTTTACCTGGGGGTAGTTGCGAGCAGTACTTC.

This clonotype was detected a few times. This sequence joins TRBV4-1 and TRBJ2-5; D is ambiguous. The CDR3 length is 14 residues. V lost 0 bases to trimming and J lost 4 bases, with 9 bases between them. Per the germline V gene, CDR1 is MGHRA and CDR2 is YSYEKL. The CDR3 loop reads CASSQDPIAETQYF. The DNA of the CDR3 is TGCGCCAGCAGCCAAGATCCCATAGCAGAGACCCAGTACTTC.

The table lists this clonotype with a few counts. This rearrangement joins TRBV7-6 to TRBJ2-7; 12 bases are a match to TRBD2. Unmatched junction bases numbered 9, after V lost 5 bases and J lost 7 bases. Germline-derived CDR1 and CDR2 are SGHVS and FNYEAQ. The CDR3 sequence is 15 residues long. CDR3: CASSALTSGGYEQYF. As DNA, the CDR3 is TGTGCCAGCAGCGCCCTGACTAGCGGGGGCTATGAGCAGTACTTC.

The genes are TRBV27 and TRBJ2-7; TRBD1 matches 7 bases. Germline V gene data show CDR1 as MNHEY and CDR2 as SMNVEV (reference sequence). Unmatched junction bases numbered 8, after V lost 4 bases and J lost 5 bases. The CDR3 is 14 amino acids. CDR3 nucleotide sequence: TGTGCCAGCAGTTCCCAGACAGGGTGGGACGAGCAGTACTTC. Encoded protein: CASSSQTGWDEQYF.